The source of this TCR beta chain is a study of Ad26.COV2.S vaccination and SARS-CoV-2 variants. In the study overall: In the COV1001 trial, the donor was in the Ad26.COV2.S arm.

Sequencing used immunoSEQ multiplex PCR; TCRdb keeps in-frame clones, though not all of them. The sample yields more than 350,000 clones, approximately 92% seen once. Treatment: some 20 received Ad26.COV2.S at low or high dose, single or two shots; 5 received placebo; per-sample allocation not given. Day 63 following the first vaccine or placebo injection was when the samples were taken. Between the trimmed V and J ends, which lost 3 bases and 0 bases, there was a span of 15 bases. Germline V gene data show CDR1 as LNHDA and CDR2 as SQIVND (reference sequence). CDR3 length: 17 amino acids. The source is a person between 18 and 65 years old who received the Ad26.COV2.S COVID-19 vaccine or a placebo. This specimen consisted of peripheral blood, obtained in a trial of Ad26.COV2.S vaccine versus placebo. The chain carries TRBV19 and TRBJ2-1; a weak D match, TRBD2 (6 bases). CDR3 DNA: TGTGCCAGTAGTATGTATGGGGGAGGCCTCTCCTACAATGAGCAGTTCTTC. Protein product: CASSMYGGGLSYNEQFF.